This section outlines one TCR beta chain sequence together with its context. Its antigen is not yet known. It has no much larger one-base neighbor in the sample; base qualities were not kept. One collaborating source in Seattle enrolled patients while the patients were actively infected and followed the patients over time throughout the course of disease. Whole blood was collected in K2EDTA tubes by collaborating institutions according to the institutions' own protocols. For TCRbeta analysis, collaborator samples were shipped as frozen whole blood, as isolated PBMCs, or as DNA extracted from either sample type. The immunoSEQ Assay, a bias-controlled multiplex PCR, was used to amplify TCRbeta CDR3 regions from genomic DNA. The source study handled its data this way. Nucleated cell counts per sample were estimated from amplification of reference gene primers within the assay. To quantify the absolute abundance of each unique TCRbeta CDR3 rearrangement, sequence reads were collapsed and filtered. For each sample, productive Simpson clonality was calculated by taking the square root of Simpson's diversity index across productive rearrangements. The source is immuneACCESS, and TCRdb retained only in-frame sequences with V and J called. Part of the clones is not carried over; for the studies checked, unresolved V genes explain less than half of this, and the remainder is unexplained. The V and J calls and clone size come from that table; D and trimming were worked out from the DNA. This sample is represented by 150,000 to 200,000 clones; roughly 81% of them were singletons. The ten largest clones represent 9.5% to 15% of the sample.

This record comes from a study of blood T cell repertoires in COVID-19 (TCRdb year 2020). Background on the whole study: The collaborator samples originated in the United States, Italy and Spain and spanned the acute and convalescent phases of COVID-19. The material from the prospective study consisted of cDNA or gDNA derived from T cells, B-cell-depleted T cells, or PBMCs. The dataset comprised deeply sampled blood TCRbeta repertoires from subjects exposed to, actively infected with, or recovered from COVID-19. The repertoires were released in a freely available public database meant as a resource for research on the immune response to SARS-CoV-2. Samples were obtained from the ongoing ImmuneRACE study (first 160 participants) and from roughly 1,300 subjects provided by 6 global collaborators. Nearly every sample came with metadata listing a de-identified subject ID, COVID-19 status, age in years and sex. Where available, HLA class I and class II types were taken from metadata supplied by the sample provider and were not determined by assay-based typing. The study at large found these results: The quantity of clinical and demographic metadata differed by source and by participant and was supplied without curation.

The sequenced material came from peripheral blood. The TCR was taken from a woman of 80 years or more with COVID-19, enrolled during active disease.

The sequenced DNA: TGTGCCAGCAGCTACCCAGGGTACTACGAGCAGTACTTC. This encodes CASSYPGYYEQYF. Recombination joined TRBV11-3 with TRBJ2-7; a tentative D call is TRBD1 (5 bases match). V is clipped by 4 bases and J by 3 bases, and the sequence between their germline boundaries is 10 bases long. The CDR3 covers 13 residues, taking in both the cysteine and the phenylalanine. Kept here is only the CDR3 DNA, which spans 39 bases and is read in frame from base 1. From a lookup of the germline V gene, CDR1 and CDR2 are SGHNT and YENEEA.